This passage covers 25 T cell receptor beta chains from one sample sequenced in a study of metastatic and nonmetastatic thyroid tumors. TCRdb re-called the PCR reads via MiXCR. The data hold more than 20,000 clones, with over 9.5% observed a single time. Before thyroid surgery, none of the patients had received any treatment. The sample consisted of blood. These receptors were obtained from a female donor with papillary thyroid cancer or a benign thyroid nodule (not recorded which). Some clones in this sample may be carry-over from other donors' samples.

This clone ranks as medium-sized (0.01 to 0.1%). The V call is TRBV6-5, the J call TRBJ1-6; 7 bases match TRBD1. CDR1 and CDR2 (germline): MNHEY, SVGAGI. The CDR3 runs 15 residues. V shed 2 bases, J shed 9 bases, and the junction held 7 bases outside the gene matches. Written as DNA, the CDR3 is TGTGCCAGCAGTTACGACCCTGGGACAGCTTCACCCCTCCACTTT. Translation: CASSYDPGTASPLHF.

By share of the sample, this clone is medium-sized. The chain joins TRBV5-1 to TRBJ2-2; 8 bases are shared with TRBD1. The CDR3 spans 15 residues. CDR1 and CDR2 from the germline V gene are SGHRS and YFSETQ. Trimming at V came to 4 bases and at J to 2 bases, leaving 4 bases not matched to a gene. CDR3: CASSIGQGNTGELFF. The DNA of the CDR3 is TGCGCCAGCAGCATCGGACAGGGTAACACCGGGGAGCTGTTTTTT.

Ten or more counts support this clone. This chain joins TRBV5-1 and TRBJ2-4; TRBD2 might be the D (5 bases). This CDR3 comprises 15 residues. The V and J ends lost 4 bases and 1 base respectively, with 12 bases between them. Germline V gene data show CDR1 as SGHRS and CDR2 as YFSETQ. CDR3 region: CASSPGLVAKNIQYF. CDR3 DNA: TGCGCCAGCAGCCCAGGACTTGTGGCCAAAAACATTCAGTACTTC.

This clone is deemed medium-sized. This sequence joins TRBV28 and TRBJ1-3, with TRBD1 matching 7 bases. The germline V gene has CDR1 MDHEN and CDR2 SYDVKM. Trimming at V came to 2 bases and at J to 4 bases, leaving 2 bases not matched to a gene. The length of the CDR3 is 14 residues. The DNA of the CDR3 is TGTGCCAGCAGTTTAAGACAGGGAGGAAACACCATATATTTT. It translates to CASSLRQGGNTIYF. Full variable domain (outside the CDR3, taken from reference TRBV28 and TRBJ1-3): DVKVTQSSRYLVKRTGEKVFLECVQDMDHENMFWYRQDPGLGLRLIYFSYDVKMKEKGDIPEGYSVSREKKERFSLILESASTNQTSMYLCASSLRQGGNTIYFGEGSWLTVV.

This chain joins TRBV4-1 and TRBJ2-7; the D gene could be TRBD1 or TRBD2 (6 bases each). The V end was cut by 3 bases, the J end by 4 bases, with 22 bases between. Germline assignment: CDR1 MGHRA and CDR2 YSYEKL. The CDR3 runs to 17 residues. The CDR3 loop reads CASSQAPWRDKRYEQYV. As DNA, the CDR3 is TGCGCCAGCAGCCAGGCCCCCTGGAGGGACAAGCGTTACGAGCAGTACGTC.

This clone appeared a single time. The V call is TRBV3-1, the J call TRBJ2-7, with D possibly called TRBD1 or TRBD2 (6 bases each). The CDR3 is 15 residues long. The germline CDR1 and CDR2 sequences are LGHDT and YNNKEL (reference sequence). The V and J ends lost 1 base and 2 bases respectively, with 12 bases between them. CDR3 sequence: CASSQVRGTPYEQYF. CDR3 bases: TGTGCCAGCAGCCAAGTCCGGGGGACACCCTACGAGCAGTACTTC.

The sample holds a few counts of this clone. A single base separates this from a much larger clone, so it may be a read error. The rearrangement links TRBV28 to TRBJ1-1; D is uncertain. The germline gives CDR1 MDHEN, CDR2 SYDVKM. The CDR3 totals 13 residues. CDR3 residues: CASSSTQHTEALF. The CDR3 bases are TGTGCCAGCAGCTCCACCCAGCACACTGAAGCTCTCTTT. The complete variable domain, with remaining parts taken from reference TRBV28 and TRBJ1-1, reads DVKVTQSSRYLVKRTGEKVFLECVQDMDHENMFWYRQDPGLGLRLIYFSYDVKMKEKGDIPEGYSVSREKKERFSLILESASTNQTSMYLCASSSTQHTEALFGQGTRLTVV.

This clone turned up a few times. An end of the junction does not agree with germline; a read error may underlie this. V is TRBV6-1 and J is TRBJ1-5; a weak D match, TRBD1 (5 bases). Germline V CDR1 and CDR2: MNHNS, SASEGT. The CDR3 totals 14 residues. The DNA of the CDR3 is TGTGCCAGCAGGAACAGGTGCGACAATCAGCCCCTGCATTTT. This gives the protein CASRNRCDNQPLHF.

Comment on this clone: A much larger clone sits a single nucleotide away, making a read error possible. The chain is built from TRBV5-4 and TRBJ1-1; D call uncertain. The length of the CDR3 is 12 residues. CDR1 SGHNT and CDR2 YYREEE come from the germline V gene (reference sequence). The CDR3 reads CAGSLLNTEAFF. CDR3 in DNA: TGTGCCGGCAGCTTGCTGAACACTGAAGCTTTCTTT.

This clone was seen repeatedly, ten times or more. The chain is built from TRBV7-3 and TRBJ1-6, with TRBD1 matching over 8 bases. CDR3 length equals 15 residues. Germline V CDR1 and CDR2: SGHTA, FQGTGA. The junction had 3 bases not matched to a gene; V was cut back by 5 bases and J by 3 bases. The CDR3 spells CASSVTGGYNSPLHF. The DNA of the CDR3 is TGTGCCAGCAGCGTTACAGGGGGCTATAATTCACCCCTCCACTTT.

This clone is termed medium-sized. This rearrangement joins TRBV6-1 to TRBJ1-1, with D possibly matching TRBD1 (6 bases). Trimming removed 6 bases from V and 3 bases from J, with 14 bases in between. The CDR3 extends over 14 amino acids. The germline gives CDR1 MNHNS, CDR2 SASEGT. The CDR3 region has the DNA TGTGCCAGCAGGTCAGGGGTTTGGGACACTGAAGCTTTCTTT. This translates into CASRSGVWDTEAFF.

This clone was found many times. The chain has TRBV6-2 or TRBV6-3 and TRBJ2-1, with 13 bases matching TRBD2. The CDR3 extends over 15 amino acids. CDR1 and CDR2 (germline): MNHEY, SVGEGT. V trimming: 0 bases; J trimming: 9 bases; junction bases outside the gene matches: 2. The CDR3 here is CASSYSTSGGSEQFF. In DNA form, the CDR3 reads TGTGCCAGCAGTTACTCGACTAGCGGGGGGAGTGAGCAGTTCTTC.

This clone was found a few times. A much bigger clone sits one base away, suggesting this may be a read error. The chain employs TRBV20-1 and TRBJ2-5, with D perhaps TRBD1 or TRBD2 (6 bases each). CDR1 DFQATT and CDR2 SNEGSKA come from the germline V gene (reference sequence). With 3 bases removed from V and 3 bases from J, the gap between germline ends came to 20 bases. CDR3 length equals 16 residues. DNA of the CDR3: TGCAGTGCTAGGTCGCCGGTGGGGGGCTACAAAGAGACCCAGTACTTC. Its translation: CSARSPVGGYKETQYF.

In its sample, this clone ranks as medium-sized. The V call is TRBV11-2, the J call TRBJ1-2; a weak D match, TRBD1 (5 bases). The V end was cut by 3 bases, the J end by 0 bases, with 14 bases between. The CDR3 is 16 amino acids. The V gene's germline CDR1 is SGHAT and CDR2 FQNNGV. Written as DNA, the CDR3 is TGTGCCAGCAGCTTGGGGACGAGGCTAGCTAACTATGGCTACACCTTC. This translates into CASSLGTRLANYGYTF.

This clone was counted ten times or more. This sequence joins TRBV20-1 and TRBJ2-2, with D possibly matching TRBD1 (6 bases). CDR3 length: 14 amino acids. Germline CDR1 DFQATT, CDR2 SNEGSKA (reference sequence). V lost 4 bases, J lost 5 bases, and 14 bases lay in between. The CDR3: CSAKVYGQTGELFF. The CDR3 DNA sequence: TGCAGTGCTAAAGTATATGGACAGACCGGGGAGCTGTTTTTT.

This clone was seen repeatedly, ten times or more. V usage is TRBV20-1 and J usage is TRBJ2-5, with D perhaps being TRBD1 or TRBD2 (6 bases each). This CDR3 has 16 residues. Trimming removed 3 bases from V and 0 bases from J, with 17 bases in between. Germline V gene data show CDR1 as DFQATT and CDR2 as SNEGSKA (reference sequence). In nucleotides, the CDR3 is TGCAGTGCTAGGTCGCCGGTGGGGGGCTACCAAGAGACCCAGTACTTC. It yields the protein CSARSPVGGYQETQYF.

This clone was counted many times. The chain uses TRBV27 and TRBJ2-7; no reliable D call. Trimming removed 8 bases from V and 6 bases from J, with 17 bases in between. The CDR3 extends over 13 amino acids. The V gene's germline CDR1 is MNHEY and CDR2 SMNVEV (reference sequence). DNA for the CDR3: TGTGCCAGCTTTTCTTCGGGCGGTCGCGAGCAGTACTTC. The encoded protein is CASFSSGGREQYF.

This clone appeared many times. This sequence joins TRBV6-6 and TRBJ1-5; D uncertain. CDR1 is MNHNY, CDR2 SVGAGI, per germline (reference sequence). This CDR3 is built from 15 residues. Trimming pared 0 bases from V and 0 bases from J, leaving 6 bases between. The CDR3 DNA reads TGTGCCAGCAGTTACTCTCCGTATAGCAATCAGCCCCAGCATTTT. This codes for CASSYSPYSNQPQHF.

The table lists this clone with many counts. The chain employs TRBV29-1 and TRBJ1-2; D not certain. Germline V gene data show CDR1 as SQVTM and CDR2 as ANQGSEA. Trimming took 0 bases from V and 8 from J, leaving 22 bases between them. The CDR3 extends over 16 amino acids. The CDR3 loop reads CSVEDFTPWDLSGYTF. As DNA, the CDR3 is TGCAGCGTTGAAGATTTCACACCCTGGGATCTGAGCGGCTACACCTTC.

Ten or more counts support this clone. The chain recombines TRBV9 with TRBJ1-2, with a weak D call TRBD1 (5 bases). Germline V gives CDR1 SGDLS, CDR2 YYNGEE. The CDR3 is 16 amino acids. Trimming took 2 bases from V and 0 from J, leaving 14 bases between them. The CDR3 DNA sequence: TGTGCCAGCAGCGTTGGAGACAGCCTCGCTAACTATGGCTACACCTTC. Encoded protein: CASSVGDSLANYGYTF.

Turning to this clone: The CDR3 carries no conserved terminal phenylalanine or tryptophan, so it likely arises from a read error. The CDR3 here is CASSYGQVNTIYL. The CDR3 DNA follows: TGTGCCAGCAGCTACGGACAGGTAAACACCATATATCTT. The chain combines TRBV7-9 with TRBJ1-3; 7 bases are a match to TRBD1. Trimming at V came to 4 bases and at J to 6 bases, leaving 3 bases not matched to a gene. Germline values: CDR1 SEHNR, CDR2 FQNEAQ (reference sequence). The CDR3 covers 13 residues.

This clone showed up many times. A much larger clone differs by one base, so this may be a read error. This sample includes further DNA sequences coding for the same CDR3. J is TRBJ2-5 and V is TRBV12-3 or TRBV12-4; 7 bases match TRBD1. The CDR3 runs to 15 residues. CDR3 sequence (DNA): TGCGCCAGCAGTTTACGCCGAGGGGGCGGGGAGACCCAGTACTTC. Translated: CASSLRRGGGETQYF.

This clone was counted many times. The chain combines TRBV10-3 with TRBJ2-7; TRBD2 aligns across 14 bases. This CDR3 comprises 17 residues. Germline V gene lookup returns CDR1 ENHRY and CDR2 SYGVKD. V lost 5 bases and J lost 7; bases outside the gene matches: 13. CDR3 coding DNA: TGTGCCATCAGTTCGGGACTAGCGGGAGAACGGGTGAGAGAGCAGTACTTC. Protein: CAISSGLAGERVREQYF.

This clone occurred many times. This chain connects TRBV9 to TRBJ2-7, with 9 bases fitting TRBD1. This CDR3 comprises 13 residues. In germline, CDR1 is SGDLS, CDR2 YYNGEE. The ends lost 10 bases at V and 5 bases at J; junction bases unmatched: 10. The CDR3 reads CASGTGHNNEQYF. In nucleotides, the CDR3 is TGTGCCTCCGGGACAGGGCATAATAACGAGCAGTACTTC.

This clone was observed many times. J is TRBJ2-1 and V is TRBV4-1; TRBD2 is a possible D gene (6 bases). Germline CDR1 reads MGHRA; CDR2 reads YSYEKL. CDR3 length equals 15 residues. V dropped 4 bases and J dropped 7 bases, with 17 bases sitting between them. Here the CDR3 DNA reads TGCGCCAGCAGCCTCGAAAGGCTAGCGTCGAATGAGCAGTTCTTC. The encoded protein is CASSLERLASNEQFF.